The 8 T cell receptor beta chains in this list originate from one sample, sequenced in a study of a mutant IDH1 vaccine in newly diagnosed glioma. These receptors' targets are unknown. Time point meaning: week 23, last vaccination. Topical imiquimod was applied with each vaccine dose, which held 300 ug of mutant IDH1 20-mer peptide. Repertoires were generated with immunoSEQ multiplex PCR, while TCRdb's copy carries only in-frame clones and drops some. The sample has 35,000 to 50,000 clones; around 93% are singletons. The material was PBMCs, obtained from a glioma patient whose treatment included an IDH1 peptide vaccine. These receptors were collected from a man aged 45-65 years with glioma.

The CDR3 loop is CASSEVTGPYEQYF. The CDR3 DNA reads as TGTGCCAGCAGTGAAGTAACAGGGCCCTACGAGCAGTACTTC. V is TRBV6-1 and J is TRBJ2-7, with TRBD1 as a possible D gene (6 bases). CDR3 length equals 14 residues. Per the germline V gene, CDR1 is MNHNS and CDR2 is SASEGT. Trimming took 1 base from V and 2 from J, leaving 9 bases between them.

The CDR3: CASSVVSSTYEQYF. The CDR3 DNA follows: TGTGCCAGCAGCGTAGTGAGCTCGACTTACGAGCAGTACTTC. This rearrangement joins TRBV9 to TRBJ2-7; D unresolved. This CDR3 region has 14 residues. Germline V CDR1 and CDR2: SGDLS, YYNGEE. V lost 0 bases and J 4 bases, leaving 11 bases between the germline ends.

The genes are TRBV27 and TRBJ2-7; D perhaps matches TRBD2 (6 bases). CDR1 is MNHEY, CDR2 SMNVEV, per germline (reference sequence). The CDR3 sequence is 14 residues long. Deletions cut 1 base from V and 2 bases from J, with 9 bases between. CDR3 loop: CASSLWRGTYEQYF. CDR3 coding DNA: TGTGCCAGCAGTTTATGGCGGGGCACCTACGAGCAGTACTTC.

The rearrangement links TRBV10-2 to TRBJ2-5, with a tentative D call TRBD2 (6 bases). Germline CDR1 reads WSHSY; CDR2 reads SAAADI. Trimming removed 4 bases at V and 5 bases at J, with 8 bases between. This CDR3 spans 12 amino acids. CDR3 sequence: CASSGGGETQYF. The CDR3 nucleotides are TGCGCCAGCAGTGGTGGGGGGGAGACCCAGTACTTC.

This rearrangement joins TRBV13 to TRBJ2-3; no definite D call. The CDR3 is made up of 16 amino acids. Germline assignment: CDR1 PRHDT and CDR2 FYEKMQ (reference sequence). V was clipped by 4 bases and J by 5 bases, with 19 bases between them. In DNA, the CDR3 is TGTGCCAGCAGCTCAGGCGGACGCACGACGGGAGATACGCAGTATTTT. Translation gives CASSSGGRTTGDTQYF.

The rearrangement links TRBV27 to TRBJ2-7, with a tentative D call TRBD1 (8 bases). The germline CDR1 and CDR2 sequences are MNHEY and SMNVEV (reference sequence). V was shortened by 6 bases and J by 6 bases, with 18 bases between the two germline ends. CDR3 length: 14 residues. Written as DNA, the CDR3 is TGTGCCAGCAGGGCACAGGGGGGGAGTTCCGAGCAGTACTTC. Amino acids: CASRAQGGSSEQYF.

The chain couples TRBV29-1 to TRBJ1-1; the D is unclear. V was clipped by 6 bases and J by 1 base, with 18 bases between them. This CDR3 contains 15 residues. Per germline, CDR1 SQVTM and CDR2 ANQGSEA. The CDR3 region has the DNA TGCAGCGTCAAGGCCTTTCTATCCTCGAACACTGAAGCTTTCTTT. It is translated as CSVKAFLSSNTEAFF.

This chain links TRBV27 with TRBJ1-2; D is ambiguous. Deletions cut 8 bases from V and 6 bases from J, with 19 bases between. The CDR3 has 14 residues. Germline values: CDR1 MNHEY, CDR2 SMNVEV (reference sequence). CDR3 sequence reads: CASRSGRMGNGYTF. The CDR3 region has the DNA TGTGCCAGCCGCTCGGGGAGGATGGGGAATGGCTACACCTTC.